This T cell receptor beta chain was sequenced for a study of spatial heterogeneity in lung cancer (dated by TCRdb to between 2017 and 2020). Regarding the research as a whole: Samples were obtained from over 70 patients with early-stage, untreated non-small cell lung cancer from the lung TRACERx cohort. In the raw uncorrected reads, each unique combination of TCR and UMI appeared more than ten times on average. Beta-chain transcripts were consistently detected in greater numbers than alpha-chain transcripts, which likely reflected higher beta-chain transcript abundance. Nonsynonymous mutation counts, determined by whole-exome sequencing of tumor tissue, were related to features of the TCR repertoire. Follow-up PBMC samples were sequenced whenever available, with a median time to follow-up of around two years after resection. In non-small cell lung cancer, the study quantitatively compared TCR alpha and beta repertoires across several tumor regions, matched nontumor lung, and blood. Both alpha and beta chains were TCR-sequenced in samples taken at surgery, namely 220 tumor regions, around 70 matched nontumor lung samples and approximately 51 PBMC samples. The paper's findings and limits, for the study overall: Ubiquitous expanded tumor TCRs were detected in blood more often at tumor resection than at routine follow-up. Additional single-cell paired TCR alpha and beta sequencing was considered necessary to confirm, at a functional level, the hypothesis that regional TCRs recognize regional mutations. Only 14 patients were included in comparisons of baseline and follow-up blood repertoires.

There are many counts of this clonotype. Its binding antigen is unknown. No clone much larger than this one lies a single base away; base qualities are absent. According to the study, the label for this sample's time point signals: blood at routine non-recurrence follow-up after resection. TCR sequencing used whole RNA extracted from tumor and nontumor lung tissue, or from cryopreserved PBMC samples, without cell sorting. A patient was chosen for TCR sequencing only when enough RNA was available from at least two tumor regions. Library method: 5' RACE. Data came from a NextSeq 500. In the TCR library protocol, a unique molecular identifier was attached to each TCR cDNA molecule so that PCR and sequencing errors could be corrected. Turning to the authors' computational methods: TCR identification, UMI-based error correction and CDR3 extraction were all carried out with Decombinator tools. TCRs above a frequency of 2 per 1,000, corresponding to the top 1% of the tumor frequency distribution, were defined as expanded. Renyi diversity was calculated using the R vegan package after each repertoire was subsampled 100 times to 5,000 TCRs. CDR3 similarity networks were built from amino acid triplet string-kernel similarity, connecting CDR3s with pairwise similarity above 0.82. Starting from the raw public reads, TCRdb applied fastp trimming at Q25, assembled clones with MiXCR and retained in-frame beta chains. Every entry covers one CDR3 protein and lists the most common genes and DNA from its rows. Clone size and V and J calls follow TCRdb, not the original study. The sample table lists about 25,000 distinct CDR3 sequences, 4.5% to 7.5% of them with a count of one. Around a fifth of the sample comes from the top ten.

According to the germline V gene, CDR1 reads LGHNA and CDR2 reads YNFKEQ. The CDR3 goes from the cysteine to the phenylalanine over 14 residues. Only the CDR3 DNA stays, 42 bases, in frame from base 1. The V end gives up 1 base and the J end 10 bases, leaving 6 bases in the junction not matched to a gene. The specimen was PBMCs, collected at follow-up. This receptor chain uses TRBV4-2 and TRBJ1-1; a stretch of 10 junction bases matches TRBD1. The sequence derives from a male donor with early-stage non-small cell lung cancer. The CDR3 protein: CASSQGQGAIGAFF. DNA sequence: TGTGCCAGCAGCCAAGGACAGGGGGCAATCGGAGCTTTCTTT.